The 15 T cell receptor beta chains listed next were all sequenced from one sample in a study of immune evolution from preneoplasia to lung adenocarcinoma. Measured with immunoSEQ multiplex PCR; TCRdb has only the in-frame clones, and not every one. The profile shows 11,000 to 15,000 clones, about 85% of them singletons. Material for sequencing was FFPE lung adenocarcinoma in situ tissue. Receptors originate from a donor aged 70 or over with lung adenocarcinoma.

The CDR3 bases are TGTGCCTGGAAGCGGGAGGGCCTGAGGGGAGAGACCCAGTACTTC. Encoded protein: CAWKREGLRGETQYF. The gene calls are TRBV30 and TRBJ2-5, with 10 nucleotides matching TRBD2. The CDR3 spans 15 residues. Looked up from germline, CDR1 is GTSNPN and CDR2 is SVGIG (reference sequence). Trimming removed 4 bases from V and 4 bases from J; junction bases left unmatched: 9.

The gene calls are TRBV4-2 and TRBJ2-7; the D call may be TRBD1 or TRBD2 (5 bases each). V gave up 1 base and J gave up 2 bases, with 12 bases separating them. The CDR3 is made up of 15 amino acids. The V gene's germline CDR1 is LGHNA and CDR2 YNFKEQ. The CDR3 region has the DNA TGTGCCAGCAGCCAAGTGGGGGATAGAACCTACGAGCAGTACTTC. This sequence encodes CASSQVGDRTYEQYF.

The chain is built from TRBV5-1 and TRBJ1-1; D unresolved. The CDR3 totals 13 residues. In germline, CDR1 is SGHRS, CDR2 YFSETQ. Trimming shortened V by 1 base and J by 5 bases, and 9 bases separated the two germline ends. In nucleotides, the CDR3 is TGCGCCAGCAGCTTGTCCGTGGGGACTGAAGCTTTCTTT. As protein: CASSLSVGTEAFF.

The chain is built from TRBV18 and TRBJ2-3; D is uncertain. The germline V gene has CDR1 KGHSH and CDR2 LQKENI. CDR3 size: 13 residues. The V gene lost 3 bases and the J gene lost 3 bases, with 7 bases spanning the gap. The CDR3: CASSPWMTDTQYF. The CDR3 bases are TGTGCCAGCTCACCCTGGATGACAGATACGCAGTATTTT.

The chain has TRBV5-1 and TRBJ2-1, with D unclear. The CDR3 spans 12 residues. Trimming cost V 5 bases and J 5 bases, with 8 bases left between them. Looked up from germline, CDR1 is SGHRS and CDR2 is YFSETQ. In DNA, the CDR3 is TGCGCCAGCAGTCAGTTGGACAATGAGCAGTTCTTC. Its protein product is CASSQLDNEQFF.

This CDR3 is CASSEGPGTDYEQYF. The CDR3 DNA reads TGTGCCAGCAGTGAAGGGCCCGGGACGGACTACGAGCAGTACTTC. The chain links TRBV6-1 to TRBJ2-7; the D call may be TRBD1 or TRBD2 (5 bases each). Germline lookup yields CDR1 MNHNS and CDR2 SASEGT. Trimming shortened V by 1 base and J by 3 bases, and 13 bases separated the two germline ends. The length of the CDR3 is 15 residues.

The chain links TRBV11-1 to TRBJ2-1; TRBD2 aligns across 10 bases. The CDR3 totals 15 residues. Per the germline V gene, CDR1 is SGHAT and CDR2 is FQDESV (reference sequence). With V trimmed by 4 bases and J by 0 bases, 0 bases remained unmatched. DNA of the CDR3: TGTGCCAGCAGCTGGACTAGCGGCTCCTACAATGAGCAGTTCTTC. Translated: CASSWTSGSYNEQFF.

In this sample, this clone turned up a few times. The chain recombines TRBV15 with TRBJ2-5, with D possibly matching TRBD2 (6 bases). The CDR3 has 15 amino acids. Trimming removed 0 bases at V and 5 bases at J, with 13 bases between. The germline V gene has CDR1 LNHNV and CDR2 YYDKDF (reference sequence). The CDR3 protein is CATSRETPREETQYF. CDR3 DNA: TGTGCCACCAGCAGAGAGACCCCCCGGGAGGAGACCCAGTACTTC.

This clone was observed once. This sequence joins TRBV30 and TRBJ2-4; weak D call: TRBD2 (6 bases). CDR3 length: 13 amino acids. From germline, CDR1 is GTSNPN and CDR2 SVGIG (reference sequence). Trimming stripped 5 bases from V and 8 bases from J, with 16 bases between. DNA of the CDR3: TGTGCCTGGTCCAACGGGGGATCGGACATTCAGTACTTC. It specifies CAWSNGGSDIQYF.

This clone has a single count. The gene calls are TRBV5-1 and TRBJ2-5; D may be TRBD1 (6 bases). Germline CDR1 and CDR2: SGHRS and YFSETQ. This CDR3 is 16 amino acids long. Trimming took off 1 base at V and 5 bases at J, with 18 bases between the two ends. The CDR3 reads CASSLNFGGRGETQYF. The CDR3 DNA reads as TGCGCCAGCAGCTTGAATTTTGGGGGAAGGGGGGAGACCCAGTACTTC. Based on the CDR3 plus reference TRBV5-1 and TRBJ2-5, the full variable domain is KAGVTQTPRYLIKTRGQQVTLSCSPISGHRSVSWYQQTPGQGLQFLFEYFSETQRNKGNFPGRFSGRQFSNSRSEMNVSTLELGDSALYLCASSLNFGGRGETQYFGPGTRLLVL.

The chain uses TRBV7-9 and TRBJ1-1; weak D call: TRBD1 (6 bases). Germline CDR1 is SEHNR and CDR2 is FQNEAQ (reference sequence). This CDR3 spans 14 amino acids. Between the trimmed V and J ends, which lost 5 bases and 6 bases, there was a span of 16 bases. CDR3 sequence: CASSHSDRLSEAFF. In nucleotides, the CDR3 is TGTGCCAGCAGCCATTCTGACAGGTTGTCTGAAGCTTTCTTT.

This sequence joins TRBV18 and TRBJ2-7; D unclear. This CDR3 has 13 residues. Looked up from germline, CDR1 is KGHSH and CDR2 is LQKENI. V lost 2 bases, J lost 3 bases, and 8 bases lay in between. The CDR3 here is CASSPGRSYEQYF. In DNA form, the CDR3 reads TGTGCCAGCTCACCAGGCAGAAGCTACGAGCAGTACTTC.

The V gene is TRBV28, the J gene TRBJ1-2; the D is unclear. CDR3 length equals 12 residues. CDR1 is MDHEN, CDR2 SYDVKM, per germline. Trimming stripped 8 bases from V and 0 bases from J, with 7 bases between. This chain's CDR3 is CASQLANYGYTF. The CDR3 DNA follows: TGTGCCAGCCAACTGGCTAACTATGGCTACACCTTC.

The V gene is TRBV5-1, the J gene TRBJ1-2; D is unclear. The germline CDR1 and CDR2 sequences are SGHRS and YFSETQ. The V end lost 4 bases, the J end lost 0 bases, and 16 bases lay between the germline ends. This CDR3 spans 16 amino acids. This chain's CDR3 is CASSRFLSDTNYGYTF. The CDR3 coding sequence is TGCGCCAGCAGCAGGTTCTTGAGCGACACTAACTATGGCTACACCTTC. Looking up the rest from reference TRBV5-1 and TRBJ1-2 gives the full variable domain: KAGVTQTPRYLIKTRGQQVTLSCSPISGHRSVSWYQQTPGQGLQFLFEYFSETQRNKGNFPGRFSGRQFSNSRSEMNVSTLELGDSALYLCASSRFLSDTNYGYTFGSGTRLTVV.

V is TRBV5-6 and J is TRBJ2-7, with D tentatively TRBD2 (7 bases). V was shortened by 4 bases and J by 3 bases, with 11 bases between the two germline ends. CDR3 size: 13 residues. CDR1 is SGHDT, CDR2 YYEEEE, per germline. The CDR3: CASSGGAFYEQYF. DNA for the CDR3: TGTGCCAGCAGCGGGGGGGCCTTCTACGAGCAGTACTTC. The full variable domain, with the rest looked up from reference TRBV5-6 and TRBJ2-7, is DAGVTQSPTHLIKTRGQQVTLRCSPKSGHDTVSWYQQALGQGPQFIFQYYEEEERQRGNFPDRFSGHQFPNYSSELNVNALLLGDSALYLCASSGGAFYEQYFGPGTRLTVT.